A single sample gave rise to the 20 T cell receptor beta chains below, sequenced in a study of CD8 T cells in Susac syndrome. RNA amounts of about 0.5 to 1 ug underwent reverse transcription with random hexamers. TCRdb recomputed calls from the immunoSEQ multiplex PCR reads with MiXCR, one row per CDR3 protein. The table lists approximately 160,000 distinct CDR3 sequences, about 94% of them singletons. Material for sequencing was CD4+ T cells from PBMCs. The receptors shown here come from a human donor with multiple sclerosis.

Here the CDR3 reads CSATLTGVRGEQYF. DNA of the CDR3: TGCAGTGCTACACTGACAGGGGTGAGGGGCGAGCAGTACTTC. The chain is built from TRBV20-1 and TRBJ2-7, with 8 nucleotides matching TRBD1. J was trimmed by 6 bases and V by 4 bases; bases with no gene match: 11. The CDR3 covers 14 residues. The germline V gene encodes CDR1 DFQATT and CDR2 SNEGSKA (reference sequence).

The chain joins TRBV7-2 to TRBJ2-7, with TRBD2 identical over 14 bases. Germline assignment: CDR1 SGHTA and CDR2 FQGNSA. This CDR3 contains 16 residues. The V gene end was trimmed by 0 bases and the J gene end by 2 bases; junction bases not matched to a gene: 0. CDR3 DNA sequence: TGTGCCAGCAGCTTAGCGACTAGCGGGAGGGCCTACGAGCAGTACTTC. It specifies CASSLATSGRAYEQYF. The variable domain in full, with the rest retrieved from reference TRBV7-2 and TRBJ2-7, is GAGVSQSPSNKVTEKGKDVELRCDPISGHTALYWYRQSLGQGLEFLIYFQGNSAPDKSGLPSDRFSAERTGGSVSTLTIQRTQQEDSAVYLCASSLATSGRAYEQYFGPGTRLTVT.

The chain's CDR3 is CASSPGTLPLYEQYF. In DNA form, the CDR3 reads TGTGCCAGCAGTCCCGGGACTCTACCTCTCTACGAGCAGTACTTC. V gene TRBV27 combines with J gene TRBJ2-7, with a weak D call TRBD2 (6 bases). CDR1 and CDR2 from the germline V gene are MNHEY and SMNVEV (reference sequence). The CDR3 covers 15 residues. V lost 5 bases, J lost 3 bases, and 17 bases lay in between.

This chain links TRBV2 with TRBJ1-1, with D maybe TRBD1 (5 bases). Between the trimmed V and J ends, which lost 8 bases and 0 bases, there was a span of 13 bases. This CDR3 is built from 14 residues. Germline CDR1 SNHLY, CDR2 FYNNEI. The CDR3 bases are TGTGCCAGCTCTCGGTGGGGGATGAACACTGAAGCTTTCTTT. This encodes CASSRWGMNTEAFF.

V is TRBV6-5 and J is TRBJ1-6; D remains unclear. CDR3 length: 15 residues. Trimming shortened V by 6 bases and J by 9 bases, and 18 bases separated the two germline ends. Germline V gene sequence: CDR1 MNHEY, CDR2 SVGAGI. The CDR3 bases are TGTGCCAGCAGGATGAAGTCGGGGTCGGGTTCACCCCTCCACTTT. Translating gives CASRMKSGSGSPLHF.

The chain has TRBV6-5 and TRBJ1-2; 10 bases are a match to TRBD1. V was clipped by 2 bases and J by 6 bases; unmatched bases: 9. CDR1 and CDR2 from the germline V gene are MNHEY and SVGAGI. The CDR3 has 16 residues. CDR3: CASSYLRGTGVDGYTF. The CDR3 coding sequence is TGTGCCAGCAGTTACCTCCGCGGGACAGGGGTTGATGGCTACACCTTC.

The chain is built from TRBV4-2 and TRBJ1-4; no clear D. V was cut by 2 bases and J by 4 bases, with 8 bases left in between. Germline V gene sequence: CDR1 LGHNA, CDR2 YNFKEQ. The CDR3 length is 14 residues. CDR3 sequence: CASSQRDYNEKLFF. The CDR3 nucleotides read TGTGCCAGCAGCCAACGGGATTATAATGAAAAACTGTTTTTT.

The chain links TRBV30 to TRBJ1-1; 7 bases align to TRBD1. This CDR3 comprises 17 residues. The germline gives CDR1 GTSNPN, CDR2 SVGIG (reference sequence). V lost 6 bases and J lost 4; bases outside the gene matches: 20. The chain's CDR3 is CACIKLTGQIRGTEAFF. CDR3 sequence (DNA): TGTGCCTGCATAAAACTTACGGGACAGATCAGAGGCACTGAAGCTTTCTTT.

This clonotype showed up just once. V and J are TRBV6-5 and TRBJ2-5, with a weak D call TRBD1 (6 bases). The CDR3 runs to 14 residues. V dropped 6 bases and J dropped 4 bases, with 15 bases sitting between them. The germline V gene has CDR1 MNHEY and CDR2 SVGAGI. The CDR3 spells CASRLTGFRETQYF. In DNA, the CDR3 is TGTGCCAGCAGACTGACAGGTTTTCGAGAGACCCAGTACTTC.

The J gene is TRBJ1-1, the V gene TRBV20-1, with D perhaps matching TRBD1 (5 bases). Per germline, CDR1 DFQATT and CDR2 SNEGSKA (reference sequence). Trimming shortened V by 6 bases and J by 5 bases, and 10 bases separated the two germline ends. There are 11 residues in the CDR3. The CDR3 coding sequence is TGCAGTGCCGGGGGTTTAACTGAAGCTTTCTTT. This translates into CSAGGLTEAFF.

The CDR3, as DNA: TGTGCCAGCAGTTTAACCGGAACAGGGAGTCGGGATCAGCCCCAGCATTTT. Protein: CASSLTGTGSRDQPQHF. This rearrangement joins TRBV27 to TRBJ1-5; a weak D match, TRBD1 (6 bases). CDR1 and CDR2 from the germline V gene are MNHEY and SMNVEV (reference sequence). With 2 bases removed from V and 5 bases from J, the gap between germline ends came to 19 bases. This CDR3 is 17 amino acids long.

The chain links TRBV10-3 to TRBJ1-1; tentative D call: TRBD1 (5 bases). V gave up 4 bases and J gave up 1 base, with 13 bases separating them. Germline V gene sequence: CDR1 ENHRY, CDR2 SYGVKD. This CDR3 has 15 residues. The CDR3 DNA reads TGTGCCATCAGTGCGGGGGGGAGGAGGAACACTGAAGCTTTCTTT. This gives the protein CAISAGGRRNTEAFF.

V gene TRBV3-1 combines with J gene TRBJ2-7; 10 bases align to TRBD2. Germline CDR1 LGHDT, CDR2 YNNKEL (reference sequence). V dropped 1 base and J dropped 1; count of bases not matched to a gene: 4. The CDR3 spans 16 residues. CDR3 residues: CASSQGRLAGSYEQYF. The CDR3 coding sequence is TGTGCCAGCAGCCAAGGTCGACTAGCGGGTTCCTACGAGCAGTACTTC.

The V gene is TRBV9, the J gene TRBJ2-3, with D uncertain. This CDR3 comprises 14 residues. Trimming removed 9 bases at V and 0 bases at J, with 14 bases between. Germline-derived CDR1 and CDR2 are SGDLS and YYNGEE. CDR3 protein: CATGGASSTDTQYF. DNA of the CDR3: TGTGCCACGGGCGGAGCTTCTAGCACAGATACGCAGTATTTT.

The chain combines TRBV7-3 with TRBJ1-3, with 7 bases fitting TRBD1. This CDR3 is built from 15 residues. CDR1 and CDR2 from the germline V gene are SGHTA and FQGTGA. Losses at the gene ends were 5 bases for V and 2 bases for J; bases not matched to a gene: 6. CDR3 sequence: CASSDRGGAGNTIYF. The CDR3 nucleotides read TGTGCCAGCAGCGATCGAGGGGGCGCTGGAAACACCATATATTTT.

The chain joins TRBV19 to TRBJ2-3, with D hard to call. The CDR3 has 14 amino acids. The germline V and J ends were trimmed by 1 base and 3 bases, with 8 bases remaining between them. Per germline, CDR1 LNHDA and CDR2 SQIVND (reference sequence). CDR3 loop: CASSIGPPTDTQYF. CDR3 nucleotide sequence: TGTGCCAGTAGTATAGGGCCCCCAACAGATACGCAGTATTTT.

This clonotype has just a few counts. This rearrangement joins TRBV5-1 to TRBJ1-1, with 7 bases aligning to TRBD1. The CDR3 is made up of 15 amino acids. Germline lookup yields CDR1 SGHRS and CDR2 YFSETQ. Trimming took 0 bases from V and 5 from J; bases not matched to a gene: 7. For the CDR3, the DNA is TGCGCCAGCAGCTTGGCCGTCAGGGGGGCGACTGAAGCTTTCTTT. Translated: CASSLAVRGATEAFF. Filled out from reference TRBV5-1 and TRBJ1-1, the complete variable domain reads KAGVTQTPRYLIKTRGQQVTLSCSPISGHRSVSWYQQTPGQGLQFLFEYFSETQRNKGNFPGRFSGRQFSNSRSEMNVSTLELGDSALYLCASSLAVRGATEAFFGQGTRLTVV.

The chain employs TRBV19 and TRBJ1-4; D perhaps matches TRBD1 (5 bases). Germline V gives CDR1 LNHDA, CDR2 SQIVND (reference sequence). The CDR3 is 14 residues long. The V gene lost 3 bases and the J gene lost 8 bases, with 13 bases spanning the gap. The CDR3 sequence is CASSILGRAEKLFF. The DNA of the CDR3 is TGTGCCAGTAGTATTCTGGGCAGGGCGGAAAAACTGTTTTTT. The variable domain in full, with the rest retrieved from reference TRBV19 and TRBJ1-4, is DGGITQSPKYLFRKEGQNVTLSCEQNLNHDAMYWYRQDPGQGLRLIYYSQIVNDFQKGDIAEGYSVSREKKESFPLTVTSAQKNPTAFYLCASSILGRAEKLFFGSGTQLSVL.

The CDR3 is CASSLATVNYGYTF. DNA for the CDR3: TGTGCCAGCAGCTTAGCGACAGTCAACTATGGCTACACCTTC. This rearrangement joins TRBV7-9 to TRBJ1-2; a weak D match, TRBD1 (5 bases). Trimming removed 0 bases at V and 2 bases at J, with 7 bases between. This CDR3 comprises 14 residues. Germline assignment: CDR1 SEHNR and CDR2 FQNEAQ (reference sequence).

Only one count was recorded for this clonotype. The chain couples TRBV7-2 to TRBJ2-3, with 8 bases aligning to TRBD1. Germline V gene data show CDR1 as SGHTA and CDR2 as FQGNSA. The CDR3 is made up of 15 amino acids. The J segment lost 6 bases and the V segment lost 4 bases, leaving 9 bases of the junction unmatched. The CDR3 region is CASSSGGQGWDTQYF. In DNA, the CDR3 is TGTGCCAGCAGCTCAGGAGGACAGGGCTGGGATACGCAGTATTTT.